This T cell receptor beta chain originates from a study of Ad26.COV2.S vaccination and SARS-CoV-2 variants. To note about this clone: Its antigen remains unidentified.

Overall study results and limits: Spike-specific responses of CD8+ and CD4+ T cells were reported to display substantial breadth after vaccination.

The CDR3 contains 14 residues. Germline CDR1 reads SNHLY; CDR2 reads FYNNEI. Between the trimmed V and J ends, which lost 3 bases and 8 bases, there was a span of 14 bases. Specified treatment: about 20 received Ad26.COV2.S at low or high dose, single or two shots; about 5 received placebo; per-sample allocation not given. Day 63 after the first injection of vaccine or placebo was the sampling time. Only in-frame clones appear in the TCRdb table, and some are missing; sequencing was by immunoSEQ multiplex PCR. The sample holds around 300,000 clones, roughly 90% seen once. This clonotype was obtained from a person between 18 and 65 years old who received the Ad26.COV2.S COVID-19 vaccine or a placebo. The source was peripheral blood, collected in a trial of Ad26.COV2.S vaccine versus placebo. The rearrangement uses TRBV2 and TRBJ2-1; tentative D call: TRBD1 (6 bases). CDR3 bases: TGTGCCAGCAGTGATGGGTCAGGGGTGGATGAGCAGTTCTTC. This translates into CASSDGSGVDEQFF. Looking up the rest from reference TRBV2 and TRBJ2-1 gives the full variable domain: EPEVTQTPSHQVTQMGQEVILRCVPISNHLYFYWYRQILGQKVEFLVSFYNNEISEKSEIFDDQFSVERPDGSNFTLKIRSTKLEDSAMYFCASSDGSGVDEQFFGPGTRLTVL.